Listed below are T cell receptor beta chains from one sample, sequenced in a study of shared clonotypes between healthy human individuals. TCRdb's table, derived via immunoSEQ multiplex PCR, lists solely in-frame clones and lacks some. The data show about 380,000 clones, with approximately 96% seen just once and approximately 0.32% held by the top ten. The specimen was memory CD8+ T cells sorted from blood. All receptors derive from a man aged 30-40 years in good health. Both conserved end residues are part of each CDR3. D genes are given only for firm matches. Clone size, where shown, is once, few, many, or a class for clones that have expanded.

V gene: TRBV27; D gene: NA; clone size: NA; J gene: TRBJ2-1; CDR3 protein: CASILSMGMDEQFF; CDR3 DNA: TGTGCCAGCATCCTCAGTATGGGGATGGATGAGCAGTTCTTC
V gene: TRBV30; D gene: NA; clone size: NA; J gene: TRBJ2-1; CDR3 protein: CAWSRWANEQFF; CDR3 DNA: TGTGCCTGGAGTAGGTGGGCTAATGAGCAGTTCTTC
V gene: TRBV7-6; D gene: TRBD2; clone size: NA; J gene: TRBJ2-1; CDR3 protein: CASSFSASGGGRANEQFF; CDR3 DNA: TGTGCCAGCAGCTTTTCGGCTAGCGGGGGCGGAAGAGCGAATGAGCAGTTCTTC
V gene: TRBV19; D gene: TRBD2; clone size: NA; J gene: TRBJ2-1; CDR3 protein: CASRGRGTTSYEQFF; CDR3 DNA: TGTGCCAGTAGGGGGAGGGGCACGACTAGCTATGAGCAGTTCTTC
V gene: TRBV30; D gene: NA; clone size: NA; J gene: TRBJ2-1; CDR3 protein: CAWSASAGGNEQFF; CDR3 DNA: TGTGCCTGGAGTGCATCAGCGGGTGGTAATGAGCAGTTCTTC
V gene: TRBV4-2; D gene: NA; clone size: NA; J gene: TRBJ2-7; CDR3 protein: CASSQDSPTLPYEQYF; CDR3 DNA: TGTGCCAGCAGCCAAGATTCTCCCACCCTTCCCTACGAGCAGTACTTC
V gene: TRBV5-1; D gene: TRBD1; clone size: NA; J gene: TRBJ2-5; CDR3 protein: CASSLGTGVGETQYF; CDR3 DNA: TGCGCCAGCAGCTTGGGGACAGGGGTGGGTGAGACCCAGTACTTC
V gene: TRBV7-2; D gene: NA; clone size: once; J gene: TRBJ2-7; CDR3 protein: CASSFGEFSYEQYF; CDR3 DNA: TGTGCCAGCAGCTTTGGGGAATTCTCCTACGAGCAGTACTTC
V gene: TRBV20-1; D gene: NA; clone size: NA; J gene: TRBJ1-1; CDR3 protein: CSANQNTEAFF; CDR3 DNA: TGCAGTGCCAACCAGAACACTGAAGCTTTCTTT
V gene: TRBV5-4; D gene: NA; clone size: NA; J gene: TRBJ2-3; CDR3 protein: CASSSGQNTDTQYF; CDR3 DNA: TGTGCCAGCAGCTCAGGACAGAACACAGATACGCAGTATTTT
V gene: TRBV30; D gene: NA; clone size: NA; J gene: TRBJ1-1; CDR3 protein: CAWSVRGQGAEAFF; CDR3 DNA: TGTGCCTGGAGTGTACGCGGGCAGGGAGCTGAAGCTTTCTTT
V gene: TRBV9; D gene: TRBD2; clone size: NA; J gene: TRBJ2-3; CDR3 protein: CASSETSGRATDTQYF; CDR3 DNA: TGTGCCAGCAGCGAGACTAGCGGGAGGGCCACAGATACGCAGTATTTT
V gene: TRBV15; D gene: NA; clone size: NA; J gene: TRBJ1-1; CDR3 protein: CATSRDSGREYTEAFF; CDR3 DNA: TGTGCCACCAGCAGAGATTCGGGCAGGGAATACACTGAAGCTTTCTTT
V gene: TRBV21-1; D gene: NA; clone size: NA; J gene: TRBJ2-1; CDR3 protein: CASSKWELAGLAYNEQFF; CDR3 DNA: TGTGCCAGCAGCAAATGGGAGCTAGCGGGCTTAGCCTACAATGAGCAGTTCTTC
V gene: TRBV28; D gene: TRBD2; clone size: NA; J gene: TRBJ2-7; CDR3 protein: CASGGLAGSYEQYF; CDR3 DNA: TGTGCCAGCGGAGGACTAGCGGGAAGCTACGAGCAGTACTTC
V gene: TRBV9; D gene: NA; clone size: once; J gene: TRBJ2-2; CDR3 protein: CASSVSYPGTGELFF; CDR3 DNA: TGTGCCAGCAGCGTATCTTACCCGGGCACCGGGGAGCTGTTTTTT
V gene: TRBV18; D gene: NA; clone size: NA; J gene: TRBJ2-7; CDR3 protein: CASSRDTYEQYF; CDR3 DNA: TGTGCCAGCTCACGGGACACCTACGAGCAGTACTTC
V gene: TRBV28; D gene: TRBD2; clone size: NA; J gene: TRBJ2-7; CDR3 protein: CASKMGLAGAYEQYF; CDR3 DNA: TGTGCCAGCAAAATGGGACTAGCGGGAGCCTACGAGCAGTACTTC
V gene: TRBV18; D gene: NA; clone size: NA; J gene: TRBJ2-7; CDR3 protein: CASSRQSYEQYF; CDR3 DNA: TGTGCCAGCTCCCGCCAAAGCTACGAGCAGTACTTC
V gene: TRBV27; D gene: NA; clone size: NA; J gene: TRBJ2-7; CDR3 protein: CASSLIVGYEQYF; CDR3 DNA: TGTGCCAGCAGTTTAATAGTCGGCTACGAGCAGTACTTC
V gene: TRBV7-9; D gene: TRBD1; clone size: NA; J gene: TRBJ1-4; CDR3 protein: CASSLNGQGAEKLFF; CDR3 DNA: TGTGCCAGCAGCTTAAATGGACAGGGGGCTGAAAAACTGTTTTTT
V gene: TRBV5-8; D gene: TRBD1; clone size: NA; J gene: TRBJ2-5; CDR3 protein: CASSPGTGGGETQYF; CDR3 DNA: TGTGCCAGCAGCCCCGGGACAGGGGGCGGGGAGACCCAGTACTTC
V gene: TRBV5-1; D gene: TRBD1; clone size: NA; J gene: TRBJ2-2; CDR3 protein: CASSLAVDRGRNTGELFF; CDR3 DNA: TGCGCCAGCAGCTTGGCCGTGGACAGGGGGCGGAACACCGGGGAGCTGTTTTTT
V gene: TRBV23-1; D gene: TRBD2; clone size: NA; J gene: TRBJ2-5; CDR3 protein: CASSQSLREGSQETQYF; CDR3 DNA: TGCGCCAGCAGTCAATCACTCCGGGAGGGGTCCCAAGAGACCCAGTACTTC